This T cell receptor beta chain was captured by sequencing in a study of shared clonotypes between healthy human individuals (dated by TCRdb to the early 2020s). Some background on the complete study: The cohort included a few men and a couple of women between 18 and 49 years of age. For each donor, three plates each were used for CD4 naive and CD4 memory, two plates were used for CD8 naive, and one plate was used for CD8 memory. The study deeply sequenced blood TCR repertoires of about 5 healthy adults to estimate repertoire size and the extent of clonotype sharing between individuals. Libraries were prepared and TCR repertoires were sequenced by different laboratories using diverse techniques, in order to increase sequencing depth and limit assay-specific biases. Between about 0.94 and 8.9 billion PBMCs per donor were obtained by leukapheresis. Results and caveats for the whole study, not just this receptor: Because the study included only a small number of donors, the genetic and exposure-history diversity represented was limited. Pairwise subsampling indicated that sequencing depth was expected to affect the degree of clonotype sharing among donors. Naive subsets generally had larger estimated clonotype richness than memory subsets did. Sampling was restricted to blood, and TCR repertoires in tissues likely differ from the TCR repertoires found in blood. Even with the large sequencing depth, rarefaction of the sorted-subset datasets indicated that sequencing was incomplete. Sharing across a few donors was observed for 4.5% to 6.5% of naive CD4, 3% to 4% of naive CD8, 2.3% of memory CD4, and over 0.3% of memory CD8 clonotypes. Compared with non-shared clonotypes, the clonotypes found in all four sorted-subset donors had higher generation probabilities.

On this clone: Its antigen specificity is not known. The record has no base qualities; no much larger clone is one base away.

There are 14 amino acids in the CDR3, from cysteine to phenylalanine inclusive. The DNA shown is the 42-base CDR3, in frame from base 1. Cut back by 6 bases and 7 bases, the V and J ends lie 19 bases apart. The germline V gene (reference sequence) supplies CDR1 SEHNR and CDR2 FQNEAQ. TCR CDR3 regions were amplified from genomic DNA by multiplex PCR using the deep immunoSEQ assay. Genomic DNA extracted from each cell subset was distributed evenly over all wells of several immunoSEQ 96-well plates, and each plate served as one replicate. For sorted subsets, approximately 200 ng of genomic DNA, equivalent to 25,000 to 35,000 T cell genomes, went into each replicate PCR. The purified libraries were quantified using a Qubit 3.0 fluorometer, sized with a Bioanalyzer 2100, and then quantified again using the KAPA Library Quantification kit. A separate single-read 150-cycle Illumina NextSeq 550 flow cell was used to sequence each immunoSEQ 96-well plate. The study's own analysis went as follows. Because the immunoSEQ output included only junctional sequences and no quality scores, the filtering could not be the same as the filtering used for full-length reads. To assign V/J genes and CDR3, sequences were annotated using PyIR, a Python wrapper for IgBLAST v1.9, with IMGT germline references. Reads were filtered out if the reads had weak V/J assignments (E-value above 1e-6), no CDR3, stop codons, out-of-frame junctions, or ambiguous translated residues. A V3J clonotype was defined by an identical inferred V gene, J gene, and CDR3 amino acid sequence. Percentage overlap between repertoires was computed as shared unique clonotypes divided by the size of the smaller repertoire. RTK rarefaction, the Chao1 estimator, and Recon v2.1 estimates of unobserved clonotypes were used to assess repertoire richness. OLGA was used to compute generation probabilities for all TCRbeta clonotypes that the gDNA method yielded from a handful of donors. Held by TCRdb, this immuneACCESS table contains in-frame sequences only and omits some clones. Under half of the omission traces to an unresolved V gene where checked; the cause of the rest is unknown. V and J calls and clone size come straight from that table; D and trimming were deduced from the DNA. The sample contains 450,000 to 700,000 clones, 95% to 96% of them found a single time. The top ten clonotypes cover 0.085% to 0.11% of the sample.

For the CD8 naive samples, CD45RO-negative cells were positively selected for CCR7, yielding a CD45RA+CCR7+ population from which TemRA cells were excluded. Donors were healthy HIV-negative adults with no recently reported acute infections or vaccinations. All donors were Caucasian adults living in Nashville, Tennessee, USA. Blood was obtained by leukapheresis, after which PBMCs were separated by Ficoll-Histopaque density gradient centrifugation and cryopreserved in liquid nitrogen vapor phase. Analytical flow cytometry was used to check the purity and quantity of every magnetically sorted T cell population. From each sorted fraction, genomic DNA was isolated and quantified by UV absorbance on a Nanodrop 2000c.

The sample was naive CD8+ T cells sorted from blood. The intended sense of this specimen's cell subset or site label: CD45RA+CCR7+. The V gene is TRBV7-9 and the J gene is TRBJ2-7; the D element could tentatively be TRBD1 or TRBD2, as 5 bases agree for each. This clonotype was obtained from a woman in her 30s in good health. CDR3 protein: CASSSGATPGEQYF. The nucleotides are TGTGCCAGCAGTTCTGGGGCCACCCCGGGGGAGCAGTACTTC.